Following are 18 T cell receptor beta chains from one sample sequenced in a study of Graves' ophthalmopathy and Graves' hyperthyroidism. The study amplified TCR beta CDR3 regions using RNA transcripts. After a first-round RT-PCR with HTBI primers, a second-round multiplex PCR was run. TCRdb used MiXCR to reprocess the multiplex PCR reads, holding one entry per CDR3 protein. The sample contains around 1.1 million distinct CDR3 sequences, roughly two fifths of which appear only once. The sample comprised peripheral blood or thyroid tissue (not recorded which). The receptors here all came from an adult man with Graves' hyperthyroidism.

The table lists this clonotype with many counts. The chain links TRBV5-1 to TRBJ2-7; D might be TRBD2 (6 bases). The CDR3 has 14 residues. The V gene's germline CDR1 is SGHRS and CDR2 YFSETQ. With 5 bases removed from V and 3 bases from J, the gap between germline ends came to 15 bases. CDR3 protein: CASRLEDYYYEQYF. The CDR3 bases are TGCGCCAGCAGGCTAGAGGACTACTACTACGAGCAGTACTTC.

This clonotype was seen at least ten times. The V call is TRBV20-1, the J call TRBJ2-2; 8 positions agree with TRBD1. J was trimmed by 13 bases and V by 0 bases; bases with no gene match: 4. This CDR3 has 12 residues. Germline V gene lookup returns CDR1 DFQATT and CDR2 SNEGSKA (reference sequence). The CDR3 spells CSARDVGQGLFF. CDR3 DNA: TGCAGTGCTAGAGATGTTGGACAGGGGCTGTTTTTT.

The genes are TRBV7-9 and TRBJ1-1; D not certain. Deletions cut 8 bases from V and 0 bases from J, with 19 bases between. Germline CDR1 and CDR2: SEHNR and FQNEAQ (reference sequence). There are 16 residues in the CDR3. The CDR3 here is CASSSGNLGLNTEAFF. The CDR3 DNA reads TGTGCCAGCTCATCAGGCAACTTAGGTTTGAACACTGAAGCTTTCTTT.

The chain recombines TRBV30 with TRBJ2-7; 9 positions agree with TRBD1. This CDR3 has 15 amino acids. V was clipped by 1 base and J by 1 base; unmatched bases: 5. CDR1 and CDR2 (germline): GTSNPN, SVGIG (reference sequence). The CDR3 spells CAWSAGTGISYEQYF. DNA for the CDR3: TGTGCCTGGAGTGCTGGGACAGGGATATCCTACGAGCAGTACTTC.

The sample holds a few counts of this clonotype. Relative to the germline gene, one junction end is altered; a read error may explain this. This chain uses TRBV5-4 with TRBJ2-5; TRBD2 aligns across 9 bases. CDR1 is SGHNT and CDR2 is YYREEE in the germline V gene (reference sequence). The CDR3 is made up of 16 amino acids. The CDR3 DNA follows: TGTGTCAGCAGCGGCGCCGGCGGGGGGGCCCGGGAGACCCAGTACTTC. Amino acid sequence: CVSSGAGGGARETQYF.

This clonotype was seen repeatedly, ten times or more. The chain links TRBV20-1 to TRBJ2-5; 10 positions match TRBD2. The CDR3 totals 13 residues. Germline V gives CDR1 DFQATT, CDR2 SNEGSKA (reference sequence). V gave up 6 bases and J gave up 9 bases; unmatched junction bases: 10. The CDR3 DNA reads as TGCAGTGCCAAGCCCAGCGGGGGGGCTTCCCAGTACTTC. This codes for CSAKPSGGASQYF.

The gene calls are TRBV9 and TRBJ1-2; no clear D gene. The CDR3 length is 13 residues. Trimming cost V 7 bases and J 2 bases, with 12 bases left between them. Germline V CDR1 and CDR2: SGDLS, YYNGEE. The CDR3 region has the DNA TGTGCCAGCTACTCGGGCCGGAACTATGGCTACACCTTC. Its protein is CASYSGRNYGYTF. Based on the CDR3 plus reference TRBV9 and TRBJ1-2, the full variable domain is DSGVTQTPKHLITATGQRVTLRCSPRSGDLSVYWYQQSLDQGLQFLIQYYNGEERAKGNILERFSAQQFPDLHSELNLSSLELGDSALYFCASYSGRNYGYTFGSGTRLTVV.

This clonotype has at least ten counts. The CDR3: CASRRGLSGNQPQHF. The CDR3 nucleotides read TGTGCCAGCAGAAGGGGGTTATCGGGCAATCAGCCCCAGCATTTT. The gene calls are TRBV12-3 or TRBV12-4 and TRBJ1-5, with D possibly TRBD1 on 6 matching bases. The V gene lost 6 bases and the J gene lost 2 bases, with 14 bases spanning the gap. The CDR3 extends over 15 amino acids.

CDR3: CSVETGGRMNTEAFF. CDR3 nucleotides: TGCAGCGTTGAGACCGGGGGGAGAATGAACACTGAAGCTTTCTTT. The rearrangement uses TRBV29-1 and TRBJ1-1; D perhaps matches TRBD1 (5 bases). The germline CDR1 and CDR2 sequences are SQVTM and ANQGSEA. The CDR3 loop spans 15 amino acids. V lost 3 bases, J lost 0 bases, and 14 bases lay in between.

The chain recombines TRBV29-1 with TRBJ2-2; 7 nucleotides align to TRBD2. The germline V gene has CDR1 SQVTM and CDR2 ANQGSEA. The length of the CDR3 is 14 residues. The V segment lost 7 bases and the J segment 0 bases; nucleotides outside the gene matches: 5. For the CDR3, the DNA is TGCAGCGCCTACAGCGGGGCGAACACCGGGGAGCTGTTTTTT. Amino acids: CSAYSGANTGELFF.

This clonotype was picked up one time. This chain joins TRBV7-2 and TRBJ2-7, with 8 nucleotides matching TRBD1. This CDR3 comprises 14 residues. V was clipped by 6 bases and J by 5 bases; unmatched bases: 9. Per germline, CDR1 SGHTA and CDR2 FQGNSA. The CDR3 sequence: CASSYSDRDHEQYF. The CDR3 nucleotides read TGTGCCAGCAGTTACTCGGACAGGGACCACGAGCAGTACTTC.

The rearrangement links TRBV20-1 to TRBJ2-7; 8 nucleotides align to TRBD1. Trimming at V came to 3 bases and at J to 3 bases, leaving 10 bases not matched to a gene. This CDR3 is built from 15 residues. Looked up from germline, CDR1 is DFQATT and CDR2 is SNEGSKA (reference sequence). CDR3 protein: CSASNPDRAYYEQYF. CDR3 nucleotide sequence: TGCAGTGCTAGTAATCCGGACAGGGCGTACTACGAGCAGTACTTC.

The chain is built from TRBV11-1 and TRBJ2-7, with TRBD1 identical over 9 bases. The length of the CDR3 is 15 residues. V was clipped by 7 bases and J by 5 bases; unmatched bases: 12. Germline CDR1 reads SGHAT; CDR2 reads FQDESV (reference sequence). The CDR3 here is CASTKSGTGRDEQYF. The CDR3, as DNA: TGTGCCAGCACAAAATCCGGGACAGGGCGAGACGAGCAGTACTTC.

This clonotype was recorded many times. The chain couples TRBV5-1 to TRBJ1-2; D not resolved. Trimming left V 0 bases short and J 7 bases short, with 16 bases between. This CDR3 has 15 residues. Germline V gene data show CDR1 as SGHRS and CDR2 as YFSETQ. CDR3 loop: CASSLGETRMSGYTF. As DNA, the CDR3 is TGCGCCAGCAGCTTGGGGGAGACAAGGATGAGTGGCTACACCTTC.

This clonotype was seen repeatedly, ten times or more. The CDR3 here is CAISESFVGKLFF. The CDR3 DNA reads as TGTGCCATCAGTGAGTCCTTCGTTGGAAAACTGTTTTTT. The chain carries TRBV10-3 and TRBJ1-4; no clear D gene. Germline V gives CDR1 ENHRY, CDR2 SYGVKD. The V end lost 0 bases, the J end lost 10 bases, and 9 bases lay between the germline ends. The length of the CDR3 is 13 residues.

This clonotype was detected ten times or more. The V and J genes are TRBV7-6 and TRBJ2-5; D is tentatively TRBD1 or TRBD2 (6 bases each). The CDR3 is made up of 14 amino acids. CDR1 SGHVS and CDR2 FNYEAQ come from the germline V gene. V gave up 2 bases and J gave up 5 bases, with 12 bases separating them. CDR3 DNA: TGTGCCAGCAGCTTATCCCCGGGGGCGGAGACCCAGTACTTC. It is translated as CASSLSPGAETQYF.

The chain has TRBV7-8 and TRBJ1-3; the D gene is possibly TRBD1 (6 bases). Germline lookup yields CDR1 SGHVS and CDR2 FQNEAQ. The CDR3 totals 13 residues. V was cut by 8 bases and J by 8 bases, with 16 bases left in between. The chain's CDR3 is CASPPSGGHTIYF. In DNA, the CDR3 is TGTGCCAGCCCACCTAGCGGGGGGCACACCATATATTTT.

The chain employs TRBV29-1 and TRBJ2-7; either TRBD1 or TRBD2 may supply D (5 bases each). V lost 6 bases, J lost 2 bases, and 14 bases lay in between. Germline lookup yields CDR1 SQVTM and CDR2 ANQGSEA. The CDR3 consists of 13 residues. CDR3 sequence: CSVDPGTTYEQYF. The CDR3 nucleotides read TGCAGCGTAGACCCCGGGACCACCTACGAGCAGTACTTC.